Listed below are T cell receptor beta chains from one sample, sequenced in a study of shared clonotypes between healthy human individuals. Profiled with immunoSEQ multiplex PCR; TCRdb holds only in-frame clones, not every one. There are around 550,000 clones in the sample; 85% to 95% occur only once, and around 0.12% lies in the top ten. Sequenced: naive CD8+ T cells sorted from blood. The receptors originated from a woman in her 30s in good health. Each CDR3 is given with its conserved first and last residue. The D gene is left open where the match is weak. Only part of the rows carry a size: once, few, many, or a class if the clone is expanded.

J gene: TRBJ2-1; D gene: TRBD1; clone size: NA; V gene: TRBV19; CDR3 protein: CASSIWDRFPNEQFF; CDR3 DNA: TGTGCCAGTAGTATCTGGGACAGGTTCCCCAATGAGCAGTTCTTC
J gene: TRBJ2-7; D gene: NA; clone size: NA; V gene: TRBV6-5; CDR3 protein: CASSYSTVAVHEQYF; CDR3 DNA: TGTGCCAGCAGTTACTCGACGGTAGCGGTACACGAGCAGTACTTC
J gene: TRBJ2-7; D gene: NA; clone size: NA; V gene: TRBV6-6; CDR3 protein: CASSYSVGFYEQYF; CDR3 DNA: TGTGCCAGCAGTTACAGCGTCGGATTCTACGAGCAGTACTTC
J gene: TRBJ1-1; D gene: NA; clone size: NA; V gene: TRBV20-1; CDR3 protein: CSARQDTEAFF; CDR3 DNA: TGCAGTGCTAGGCAAGACACTGAAGCTTTCTTT
J gene: TRBJ1-1; D gene: NA; clone size: once; V gene: TRBV18; CDR3 protein: CASSPENTEAFF; CDR3 DNA: TGTGCCAGCTCACCAGAGAACACTGAAGCTTTCTTT
J gene: TRBJ2-7; D gene: TRBD1; clone size: NA; V gene: TRBV5-1; CDR3 protein: CASSGKTGGYEQYF; CDR3 DNA: TGCGCCAGCAGCGGGAAGACAGGGGGTTACGAGCAGTACTTC
J gene: TRBJ1-2; D gene: TRBD1; clone size: NA; V gene: TRBV4-1; CDR3 protein: CASSQLDRDDGYTF; CDR3 DNA: TGCGCCAGCAGCCAGTTGGACAGGGATGATGGCTACACCTTC
J gene: TRBJ2-7; D gene: NA; clone size: NA; V gene: TRBV27; CDR3 protein: CASSFSSPPGEQYF; CDR3 DNA: TGTGCCAGCAGTTTTTCCTCGCCCCCGGGGGAGCAGTACTTC
J gene: TRBJ1-1; D gene: NA; clone size: NA; V gene: TRBV6-5; CDR3 protein: CASRVQGHTEAFF; CDR3 DNA: TGTGCCAGCAGAGTACAGGGCCACACTGAAGCTTTCTTT
J gene: TRBJ2-7; D gene: TRBD1; clone size: NA; V gene: TRBV7-9; CDR3 protein: CASSSRTGVLSYEQYF; CDR3 DNA: TGTGCCAGCAGCTCACGGACAGGGGTCCTATCCTACGAGCAGTACTTC
J gene: TRBJ2-7; D gene: TRBD2; clone size: NA; V gene: TRBV5-1; CDR3 protein: CASSDGRALYEQYF; CDR3 DNA: TGCGCCAGCAGCGACGGGAGGGCCTTGTACGAGCAGTACTTC
J gene: TRBJ2-7; D gene: TRBD2; clone size: NA; V gene: TRBV5-6; CDR3 protein: CASTRGGLSSYEQYF; CDR3 DNA: TGTGCCAGCACCCGGGGGGGCCTAAGCTCCTACGAGCAGTACTTC
J gene: TRBJ2-7; D gene: NA; clone size: NA; V gene: TRBV7-9; CDR3 protein: CASSLGRAASYEQYF; CDR3 DNA: TGTGCCAGCAGCTTAGGAAGGGCAGCGTCCTACGAGCAGTACTTC
J gene: TRBJ2-4; D gene: NA; clone size: NA; V gene: TRBV28; CDR3 protein: CASSLEGVNIQYF; CDR3 DNA: TGTGCCAGCAGTTTAGAAGGGGTAAACATTCAGTACTTC
J gene: TRBJ1-3; D gene: NA; clone size: NA; V gene: TRBV28; CDR3 protein: CASSPPGGSGNTIYF; CDR3 DNA: TGTGCCAGCAGTCCACCCGGGGGGTCTGGAAACACCATATATTTT
J gene: TRBJ2-7; D gene: NA; clone size: NA; V gene: TRBV6-1; CDR3 protein: CASSEGVGVGYEQYF; CDR3 DNA: TGTGCCAGCAGTGAAGGGGTAGGGGTTGGCTACGAGCAGTACTTC
J gene: TRBJ2-5; D gene: TRBD1; clone size: NA; V gene: TRBV27; CDR3 protein: CASSFLTTQGVQYF; CDR3 DNA: TGTGCCAGCAGTTTCCTCACAACACAGGGGGTCCAGTACTTC
J gene: TRBJ2-7; D gene: NA; clone size: NA; V gene: TRBV4-2; CDR3 protein: CASSQEGGGFYEQYF; CDR3 DNA: TGTGCCAGCAGCCAAGAGGGAGGGGGATTCTACGAGCAGTACTTC
J gene: TRBJ1-2; D gene: TRBD1; clone size: few; V gene: TRBV6-5; CDR3 protein: CASSWGGSTGENGYTF; CDR3 DNA: TGTGCCAGCAGTTGGGGCGGAAGTACAGGGGAGAATGGCTACACCTTC
J gene: TRBJ1-5; D gene: TRBD1; clone size: NA; V gene: TRBV28; CDR3 protein: CASSLTEGARGYQPQHF; CDR3 DNA: TGTGCCAGCAGTTTAACGGAGGGGGCTCGTGGGTATCAGCCCCAGCATTTT
J gene: TRBJ2-5; D gene: NA; clone size: NA; V gene: TRBV27; CDR3 protein: CASSLWQGETQYF; CDR3 DNA: TGTGCCAGCAGTTTATGGCAGGGAGAGACCCAGTACTTC
J gene: TRBJ1-2; D gene: NA; clone size: NA; V gene: TRBV9; CDR3 protein: CASSTPGQEVANYGYTF; CDR3 DNA: TGTGCCAGCAGCACCCCGGGTCAAGAAGTCGCCAACTATGGCTACACCTTC
J gene: TRBJ1-5; D gene: NA; clone size: NA; V gene: TRBV1; CDR3 protein: CTSSHRVGTFNQPQHF; CDR3 DNA: TGCACCAGCAGCCACCGCGTGGGAACATTCAATCAGCCCCAGCATTTT
J gene: TRBJ2-5; D gene: TRBD2; clone size: NA; V gene: TRBV28; CDR3 protein: CASSLWTSFEETQYF; CDR3 DNA: TGTGCCAGCAGTCTCTGGACTAGCTTTGAGGAGACCCAGTACTTC
J gene: TRBJ2-2; D gene: NA; clone size: NA; V gene: TRBV5-6; CDR3 protein: CASSLAGDGELFF; CDR3 DNA: TGTGCCAGCAGCTTGGCCGGAGACGGGGAGCTGTTTTTT
J gene: TRBJ2-1; D gene: NA; clone size: once; V gene: TRBV11-2; CDR3 protein: CASSLWVAAYNEQFF; CDR3 DNA: TGTGCCAGCAGCTTATGGGTAGCGGCCTACAATGAGCAGTTCTTC
J gene: TRBJ2-7; D gene: NA; clone size: NA; V gene: TRBV7-9; CDR3 protein: CASSLVGQTRYGQYF; CDR3 DNA: TGTGCCAGCAGCTTAGTAGGACAGACTAGATACGGGCAGTACTTC
J gene: TRBJ2-3; D gene: TRBD2; clone size: NA; V gene: TRBV13; CDR3 protein: CASSLTSGITDTQYF; CDR3 DNA: TGTGCCAGCAGCTTAACTAGCGGAATCACAGATACGCAGTATTTT
J gene: TRBJ1-5; D gene: NA; clone size: NA; V gene: TRBV4-2; CDR3 protein: CASSQESGGTQPQHF; CDR3 DNA: TGTGCCAGCAGCCAAGAAAGCGGGGGGACGCAGCCCCAGCATTTT
J gene: TRBJ2-1; D gene: TRBD2; clone size: NA; V gene: TRBV7-9; CDR3 protein: CASSPGLAGLLYEQFF; CDR3 DNA: TGTGCCAGCAGTCCCGGACTAGCGGGACTCTTGTATGAGCAGTTCTTC
J gene: TRBJ2-7; D gene: NA; clone size: NA; V gene: TRBV7-9; CDR3 protein: CASSLAQGPQNYEQYF; CDR3 DNA: TGTGCCAGCAGCTTAGCGCAGGGCCCACAAAACTACGAGCAGTACTTC
J gene: TRBJ1-1; D gene: NA; clone size: NA; V gene: TRBV5-4; CDR3 protein: CASSFGGTEAFF; CDR3 DNA: TGTGCCAGCAGCTTCGGGGGTACTGAAGCTTTCTTT
J gene: TRBJ2-7; D gene: TRBD2; clone size: NA; V gene: TRBV19; CDR3 protein: CASSMSGGSHEQYF; CDR3 DNA: TGTGCCAGTAGTATGTCCGGCGGGAGTCACGAGCAGTACTTC
J gene: TRBJ2-1; D gene: TRBD1; clone size: NA; V gene: TRBV11-3; CDR3 protein: CASSDRGLAYNEQFF; CDR3 DNA: TGTGCCAGCAGCGACAGGGGGCTCGCTTACAATGAGCAGTTCTTC
J gene: TRBJ2-3; D gene: NA; clone size: NA; V gene: TRBV4-2; CDR3 protein: CASSRQISTDTQYF; CDR3 DNA: TGTGCCAGCAGCCGGCAGATTAGCACAGATACGCAGTATTTT
J gene: TRBJ2-7; D gene: TRBD2; clone size: NA; V gene: TRBV13; CDR3 protein: CASILRGGSVYEQYF; CDR3 DNA: TGTGCCAGCATCCTCCGGGGGGGTTCCGTTTACGAGCAGTACTTC
J gene: TRBJ2-7; D gene: NA; clone size: NA; V gene: TRBV5-6; CDR3 protein: CASSLTGYGDEQYF; CDR3 DNA: TGTGCCAGCAGCTTGACAGGGTACGGGGACGAGCAGTACTTC
J gene: TRBJ2-7; D gene: NA; clone size: NA; V gene: TRBV5-6; CDR3 protein: CASSLEDTGPYEQYF; CDR3 DNA: TGTGCCAGCAGCTTGGAGGACACCGGACCCTACGAGCAGTACTTC
J gene: TRBJ2-1; D gene: TRBD2; clone size: few; V gene: TRBV27; CDR3 protein: CASSSVGLASNEQFF; CDR3 DNA: TGTGCCAGCAGTTCCGTCGGACTAGCTTCCAATGAGCAGTTCTTC
J gene: TRBJ2-7; D gene: NA; clone size: NA; V gene: TRBV11-2; CDR3 protein: CASSLKEVGFEQYF; CDR3 DNA: TGTGCCAGCAGCTTAAAGGAGGTCGGGTTCGAGCAGTACTTC
J gene: TRBJ2-7; D gene: TRBD1; clone size: NA; V gene: TRBV6-1; CDR3 protein: CATWTGVSYEQYF; CDR3 DNA: TGTGCCACCTGGACAGGGGTCTCCTACGAGCAGTACTTC
J gene: TRBJ1-5; D gene: TRBD1; clone size: NA; V gene: TRBV28; CDR3 protein: CASSSTGVGQPQHF; CDR3 DNA: TGTGCCAGCAGTTCGACAGGGGTGGGTCAGCCCCAGCATTTT
J gene: TRBJ2-4; D gene: NA; clone size: NA; V gene: TRBV28; CDR3 protein: CASSFKTGNIQYF; CDR3 DNA: TGTGCCAGCAGTTTTAAGACGGGAAACATTCAGTACTTC
J gene: TRBJ2-7; D gene: TRBD1; clone size: once; V gene: TRBV7-9; CDR3 protein: CASSLEGDRDYEQYF; CDR3 DNA: TGTGCCAGCAGCTTAGAGGGGGACAGGGACTACGAGCAGTACTTC
J gene: TRBJ2-7; D gene: NA; clone size: NA; V gene: TRBV30; CDR3 protein: CAWTGSSYEQYF; CDR3 DNA: TGTGCCTGGACTGGAAGCTCCTACGAGCAGTACTTC
J gene: TRBJ2-1; D gene: NA; clone size: NA; V gene: TRBV7-8; CDR3 protein: CASSHTGYEQFF; CDR3 DNA: TGTGCCAGCAGTCATACTGGGTATGAGCAGTTCTTC
J gene: TRBJ2-7; D gene: NA; clone size: NA; V gene: TRBV27; CDR3 protein: CASSSYREPYEQYF; CDR3 DNA: TGTGCCAGCAGTTCTTACCGGGAGCCATACGAGCAGTACTTC